Below are 9 T cell receptor beta chains sequenced from a single sample in a study of T-cell memory formation after mild COVID-19. Each CDR3 protein is one row after TCRdb ran MiXCR on the 5' RACE reads. The repertoire holds some 260,000 distinct CDR3 sequences, 15% to 20% seen once, with 3.5% to 4% in the top ten. Sequencing used PBMCs or a T cell subset sorted from them (not recorded which). Receptors were obtained from a man in his late teens or twenties who had mild COVID-19 (a few samples of this study predate the infection). Cell type and time point are not known.

The chain has TRBV24-1 and TRBJ1-2, with D perhaps matching TRBD1 (6 bases). From germline, CDR1 is KGHDR and CDR2 SFDVKD. The germline V and J ends were trimmed by 2 bases and 5 bases, with 14 bases remaining between them. This CDR3 has 15 amino acids. DNA of the CDR3: TGTGCCACCAGTGATTCGGAGGGGGGTTTATATGGCTACACCTTC. It translates to CATSDSEGGLYGYTF.

The chain combines TRBV2 with TRBJ1-1, with D perhaps matching TRBD1 (5 bases). Trimming left V 8 bases short and J 0 bases short, with 10 bases between. This CDR3 region has 13 residues. CDR1 is SNHLY and CDR2 is FYNNEI in the germline V gene. This chain's CDR3 is CASPTGMNTEAFF. CDR3 DNA: TGTGCCAGCCCAACAGGCATGAACACTGAAGCTTTCTTT.

The J gene is TRBJ1-5, the V gene TRBV7-2, with 7 bases matching TRBD1. The V gene end was trimmed by 5 bases and the J gene end by 6 bases; junction bases not matched to a gene: 19. The CDR3 has 18 residues. CDR1 is SGHTA and CDR2 is FQGNSA in the germline V gene. The CDR3 DNA sequence: TGTGCCAGCAGCGTAGAACGGGGGGCAGGGGGTCTAAGTCAGCCCCAGCATTTT. Its translation is CASSVERGAGGLSQPQHF.

V gene TRBV20-1 combines with J gene TRBJ1-5, with a tentative D call TRBD1 (5 bases). The CDR3 contains 14 residues. Trimming removed 3 bases at V and 6 bases at J, with 15 bases between. Germline CDR1 and CDR2: DFQATT and SNEGSKA (reference sequence). The CDR3 is CSASAGPEGQPQHF. The CDR3 DNA reads as TGCAGTGCTAGTGCGGGGCCAGAGGGTCAGCCCCAGCATTTT.

This clonotype was recorded a few times. The chain employs TRBV3-1 and TRBJ2-7, with D possibly matching TRBD1 (6 bases). Between the trimmed V and J ends, which lost 8 bases and 7 bases, there was a span of 18 bases. The CDR3 spans 13 residues. CDR1 LGHDT and CDR2 YNNKEL come from the germline V gene (reference sequence). CDR3 DNA: TGTGCCAGCGGTCCCCAGGGGCAAGGAGAGCAGTACTTC. This encodes CASGPQGQGEQYF.

The chain employs TRBV5-1 and TRBJ1-1; D gene uncertain. V dropped 0 bases and J dropped 10 bases, with 13 bases sitting between them. The CDR3 spans 13 residues. CDR1 SGHRS and CDR2 YFSETQ come from the germline V gene. The CDR3 nucleotides read TGCGCCAGCAGCTTGGCCGGCGGGGAGGGAGCTTTCTTT. It is translated as CASSLAGGEGAFF.

This clonotype has a handful of counts. J is TRBJ1-3 and V is TRBV20-1; D not certain. With 0 bases removed from V and 0 bases from J, the gap between germline ends came to 6 bases. The CDR3 is 14 residues long. The germline V gene encodes CDR1 DFQATT and CDR2 SNEGSKA (reference sequence). Here the CDR3 reads CSARDARSGNTIYF. The CDR3 region has the DNA TGCAGTGCTAGAGATGCGCGCTCTGGAAACACCATATATTTT.

This clonotype appeared a few times. The rearrangement joins TRBV7-9 to TRBJ1-1; 8 nucleotides line up with TRBD1. The germline V gene encodes CDR1 SEHNR and CDR2 FQNEAQ (reference sequence). Trimming took 8 bases from V and 4 from J; bases not matched to a gene: 6. This CDR3 has 13 residues. In DNA, the CDR3 is TGTGCCAGCCACGACAGGGGTGGCACTGAAGCTTTCTTT. Protein: CASHDRGGTEAFF.

This chain connects TRBV20-1 to TRBJ2-7; 9 bases fit TRBD2. Germline assignment: CDR1 DFQATT and CDR2 SNEGSKA (reference sequence). The ends lost 3 bases at V and 2 bases at J; junction bases unmatched: 2. The CDR3 spans 13 residues. CDR3 protein: CSASVAGAYEQYV. The CDR3 coding sequence is TGCAGTGCTAGTGTAGCGGGGGCCTACGAGCAGTACGTC.